These 4 T cell receptor beta chains came from one sample sequenced in a study of T cells after yellow fever vaccination. One entry per CDR3 protein results from TCRdb running MiXCR on the 5' RACE reads. The sample lists about 320,000 distinct CDR3 sequences; around 6.8% were seen once. Sequencing was performed on PBMCs, taken around 45 days after the first yellow fever vaccination. The source of these receptors is a man younger than 35 who received the YFV17D yellow fever vaccine.

The V call is TRBV20-1, the J call TRBJ2-5; D may be TRBD1 (8 bases). This CDR3 region has 13 residues. Per germline, CDR1 DFQATT and CDR2 SNEGSKA (reference sequence). Trimming shortened V by 4 bases and J by 4 bases, and 13 bases separated the two germline ends. The CDR3 loop is CSAMTGEGETQYF. The CDR3 bases are TGCAGTGCTATGACAGGGGAGGGAGAGACCCAGTACTTC.

This clonotype was seen a few times. The V and J genes are TRBV4-1 and TRBJ1-3; no clear D. Germline V CDR1 and CDR2: MGHRA, YSYEKL. V lost 4 bases, J lost 4 bases, and 17 bases lay in between. This CDR3 has 16 residues. The CDR3 loop is CASSPRSLTLGNTIYF. In DNA form, the CDR3 reads TGCGCCAGCAGCCCAAGAAGCTTGACTTTAGGAAACACCATATATTTT.

CDR3 bases: TGTGCCAGCAGCGCAACGGGACTAGCGGGGGACTACGAGCAGTACTTC. Protein: CASSATGLAGDYEQYF. This chain links TRBV9 with TRBJ2-7; 14 bases fit TRBD2. Per the germline V gene, CDR1 is SGDLS and CDR2 is YYNGEE. The CDR3 covers 16 residues. J was trimmed by 3 bases and V by 3 bases; bases with no gene match: 5.

This clonotype occurred many times. The chain couples TRBV6-2 or TRBV6-3 to TRBJ2-5; D is uncertain. Germline V gene lookup returns CDR1 MNHEY and CDR2 SVGEGT. The CDR3 extends over 13 amino acids. V was pared by 6 bases and J by 0 bases, with 8 bases between. CDR3 sequence: CASRTRYQETQYF. DNA of the CDR3: TGTGCCAGCAGAACCAGGTACCAAGAGACCCAGTACTTC.